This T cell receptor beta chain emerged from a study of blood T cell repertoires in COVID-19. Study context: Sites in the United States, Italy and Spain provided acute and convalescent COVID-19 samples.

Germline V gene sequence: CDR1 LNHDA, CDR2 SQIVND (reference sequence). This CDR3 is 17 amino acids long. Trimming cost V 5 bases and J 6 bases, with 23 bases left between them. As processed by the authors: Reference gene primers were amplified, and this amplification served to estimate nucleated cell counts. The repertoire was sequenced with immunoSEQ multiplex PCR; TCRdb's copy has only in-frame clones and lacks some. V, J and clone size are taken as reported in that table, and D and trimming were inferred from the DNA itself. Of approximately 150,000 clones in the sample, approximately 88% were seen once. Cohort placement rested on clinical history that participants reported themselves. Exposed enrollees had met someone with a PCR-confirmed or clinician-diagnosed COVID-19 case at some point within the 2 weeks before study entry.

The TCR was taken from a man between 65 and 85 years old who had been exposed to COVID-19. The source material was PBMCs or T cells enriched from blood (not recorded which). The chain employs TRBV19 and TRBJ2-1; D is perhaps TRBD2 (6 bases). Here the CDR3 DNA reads TGTGCCAGTAGTCTCATAGAGGGGACTGCCTATCGCAATGAGCAGTTCTTC. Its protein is CASSLIEGTAYRNEQFF.